Each of the 4 T cell receptor beta chains below was sequenced from the same sample in a study of blood T cell repertoires in COVID-19. Repertoires were generated with immunoSEQ multiplex PCR, while TCRdb's copy carries only in-frame clones and drops some. This table has 300,000 to 350,000 clones, 80% to 90% appearing once. Source material: PBMCs or T cells enriched from blood (not recorded which). The receptors come from a man aged 25 to 40 who had recovered from COVID-19.

The chain uses TRBV9 and TRBJ2-2; 10 nucleotides match TRBD1. Germline loops: CDR1 SGDLS, CDR2 YYNGEE. This CDR3 is 15 amino acids long. With 1 base clipped from V and 5 bases from J, the junction kept 2 bases outside the gene matches. CDR3 sequence: CASSVQGQGTGELFF. CDR3 bases: TGTGCCAGCAGCGTACAGGGACAGGGGACCGGGGAGCTGTTTTTT.

This rearrangement joins TRBV5-1 to TRBJ1-3; 7 nucleotides line up with TRBD1. This CDR3 region has 14 residues. With V trimmed by 4 bases and J by 9 bases, 10 bases remained unmatched. Germline CDR1 and CDR2: SGHRS and YFSETQ. The CDR3 spells CASSEGAASGTIYF. CDR3 nucleotides: TGCGCCAGCAGCGAGGGGGCGGCGAGCGGCACCATATATTTT.

This clone appeared a few times. The J gene is TRBJ2-7, the V gene TRBV6-2 or TRBV6-3; D perhaps matches TRBD1 (5 bases). The CDR3 is made up of 15 amino acids. Per germline, CDR1 MNHEY and CDR2 SVGEGT. Trimming cost V 0 bases and J 0 bases, with 9 bases left between them. CDR3 sequence reads: CASSYSLDSSYEQYF. The CDR3 DNA sequence: TGTGCCAGCAGTTACTCCTTAGACAGCTCCTACGAGCAGTACTTC.

V is TRBV5-8 and J is TRBJ2-7; D call uncertain. The V gene lost 2 bases and the J gene lost 5 bases, with 8 bases spanning the gap. Germline V gene data show CDR1 as SGHTS and CDR2 as YDEGEE. This CDR3 region has 12 residues. The CDR3 here is CASSFRGNEQYF. CDR3 nucleotide sequence: TGTGCCAGCAGCTTTCGCGGTAACGAGCAGTACTTC.